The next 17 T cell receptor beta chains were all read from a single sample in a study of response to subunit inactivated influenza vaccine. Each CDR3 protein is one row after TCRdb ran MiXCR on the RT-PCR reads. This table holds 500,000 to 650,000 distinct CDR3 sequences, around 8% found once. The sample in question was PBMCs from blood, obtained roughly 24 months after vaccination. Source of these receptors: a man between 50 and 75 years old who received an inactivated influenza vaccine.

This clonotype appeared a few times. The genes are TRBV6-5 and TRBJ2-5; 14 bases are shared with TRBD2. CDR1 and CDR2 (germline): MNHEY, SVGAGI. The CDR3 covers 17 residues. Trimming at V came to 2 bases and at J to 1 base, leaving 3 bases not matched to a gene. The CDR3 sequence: CASSYLGLAGGQETQYF. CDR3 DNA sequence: TGTGCCAGCAGTTACCTAGGACTAGCGGGGGGCCAAGAGACCCAGTACTTC.

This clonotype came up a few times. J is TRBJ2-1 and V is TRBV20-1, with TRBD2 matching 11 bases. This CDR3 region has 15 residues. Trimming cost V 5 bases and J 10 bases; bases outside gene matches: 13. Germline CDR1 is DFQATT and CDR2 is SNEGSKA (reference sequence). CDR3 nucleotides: TGCAGTGCTGTACGGCGTAGCGGGGGGGCAGGCGAGCAGTTCTTC. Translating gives CSAVRRSGGAGEQFF.

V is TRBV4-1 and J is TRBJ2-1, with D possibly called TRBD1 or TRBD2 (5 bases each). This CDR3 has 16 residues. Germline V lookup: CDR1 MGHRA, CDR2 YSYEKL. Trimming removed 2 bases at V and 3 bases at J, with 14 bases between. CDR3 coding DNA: TGCGCCAGCAGCCAATCAGGGACCCTACTCTACAATGAGCAGTTCTTC. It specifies CASSQSGTLLYNEQFF.

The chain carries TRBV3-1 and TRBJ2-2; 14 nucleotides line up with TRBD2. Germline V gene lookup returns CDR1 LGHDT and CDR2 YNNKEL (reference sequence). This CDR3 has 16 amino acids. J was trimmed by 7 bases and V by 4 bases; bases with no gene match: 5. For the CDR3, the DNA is TGTGCCAGCAGCCCCGGACTAGCGGGAGGTGTCGGGGAGCTGTTTTTT. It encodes CASSPGLAGGVGELFF.

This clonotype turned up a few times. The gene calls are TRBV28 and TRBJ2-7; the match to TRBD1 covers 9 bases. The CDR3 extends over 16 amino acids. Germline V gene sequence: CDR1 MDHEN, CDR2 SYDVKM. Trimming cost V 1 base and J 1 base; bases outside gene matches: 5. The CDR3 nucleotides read TGTGCCAGCAGTTTATTACTGGGACAGGGATCCTACGAGCAGTACTTC. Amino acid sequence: CASSLLLGQGSYEQYF.

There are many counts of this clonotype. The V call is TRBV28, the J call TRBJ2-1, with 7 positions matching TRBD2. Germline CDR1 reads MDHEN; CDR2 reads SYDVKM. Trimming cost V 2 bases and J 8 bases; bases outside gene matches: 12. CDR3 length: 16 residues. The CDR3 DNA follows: TGTGCCAGCAGTTTACGGGGGGAGACTTTGAAGGATGAGCAGTTCTTC. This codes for CASSLRGETLKDEQFF.

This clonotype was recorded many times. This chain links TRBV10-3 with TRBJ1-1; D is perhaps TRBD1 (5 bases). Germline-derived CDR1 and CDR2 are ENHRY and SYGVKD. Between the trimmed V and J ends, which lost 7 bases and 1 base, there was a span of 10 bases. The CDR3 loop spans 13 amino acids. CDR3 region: CAITLDRNTEAFF. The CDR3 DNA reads TGTGCCATCACCCTAGACAGGAACACTGAAGCTTTCTTT.

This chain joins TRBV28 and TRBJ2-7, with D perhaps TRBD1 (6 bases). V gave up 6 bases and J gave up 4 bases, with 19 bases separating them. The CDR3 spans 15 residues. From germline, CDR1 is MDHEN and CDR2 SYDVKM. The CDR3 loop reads CASRQTQGPVYEQYF. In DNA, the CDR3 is TGTGCCAGCAGACAGACACAGGGACCTGTATACGAGCAGTACTTC.

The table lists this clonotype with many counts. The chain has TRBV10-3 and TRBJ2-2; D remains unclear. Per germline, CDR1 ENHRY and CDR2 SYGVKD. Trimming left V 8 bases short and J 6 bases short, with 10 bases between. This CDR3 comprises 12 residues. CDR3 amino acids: CAIRSLSGELFF. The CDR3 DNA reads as TGTGCCATCCGGAGTCTGTCCGGGGAGCTGTTTTTT.

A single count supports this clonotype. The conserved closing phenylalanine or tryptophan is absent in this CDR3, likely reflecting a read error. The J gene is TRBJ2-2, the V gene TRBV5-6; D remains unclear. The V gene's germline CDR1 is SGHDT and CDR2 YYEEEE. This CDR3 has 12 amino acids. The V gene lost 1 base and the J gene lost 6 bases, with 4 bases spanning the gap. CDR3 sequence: CASSLRSGELFI. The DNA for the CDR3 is TGTGCCAGCAGCTTGCGCTCCGGGGAGCTGTTTATT.

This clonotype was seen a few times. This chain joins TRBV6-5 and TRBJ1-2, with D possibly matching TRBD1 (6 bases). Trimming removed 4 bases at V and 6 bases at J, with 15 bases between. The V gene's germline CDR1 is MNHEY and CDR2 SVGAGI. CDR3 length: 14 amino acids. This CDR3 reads CASSFQGRDDGYTF. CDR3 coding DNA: TGTGCCAGCAGTTTCCAGGGGAGGGATGATGGCTACACCTTC.

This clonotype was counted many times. In DNA, the CDR3 is TGTGCCAGCAGTTTGGGTAGCGGGGGGGCCCTGGAGACCCAGTACTTC. Translation gives CASSLGSGGALETQYF. The chain carries TRBV12-3 or TRBV12-4 and TRBJ2-5, with 11 bases lining up with TRBD2. After removal of 3 bases from V and 5 bases from J, the junction contained 8 bases not matched to a gene. The CDR3 runs to 16 residues.

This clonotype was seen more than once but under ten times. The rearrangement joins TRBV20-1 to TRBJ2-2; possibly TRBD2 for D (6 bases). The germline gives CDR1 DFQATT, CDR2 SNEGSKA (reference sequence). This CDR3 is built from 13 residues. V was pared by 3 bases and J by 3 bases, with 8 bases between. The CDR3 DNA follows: TGCAGTGCTAGTTCGGGAGACACCGGGGAGCTGTTTTTT. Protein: CSASSGDTGELFF.

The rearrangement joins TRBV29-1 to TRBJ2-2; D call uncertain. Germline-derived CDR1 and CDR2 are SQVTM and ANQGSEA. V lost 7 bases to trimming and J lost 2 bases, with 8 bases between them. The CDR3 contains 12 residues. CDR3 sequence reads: CSADSNTGELFF. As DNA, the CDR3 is TGCAGCGCGGATAGTAACACCGGGGAGCTGTTTTTT.

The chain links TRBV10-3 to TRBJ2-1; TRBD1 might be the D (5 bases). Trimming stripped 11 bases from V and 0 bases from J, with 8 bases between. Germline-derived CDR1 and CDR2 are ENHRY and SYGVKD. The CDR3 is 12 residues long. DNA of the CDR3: TGTGCCGCAGGGATCTCCTACAATGAGCAGTTCTTC. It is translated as CAAGISYNEQFF.

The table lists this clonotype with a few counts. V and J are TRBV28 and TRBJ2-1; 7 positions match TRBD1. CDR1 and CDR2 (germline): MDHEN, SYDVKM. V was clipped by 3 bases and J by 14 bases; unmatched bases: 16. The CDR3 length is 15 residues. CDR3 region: CASSFRQGWAMLKFF. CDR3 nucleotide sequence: TGTGCCAGCAGTTTCAGACAGGGTTGGGCAATGTTGAAGTTCTTC.

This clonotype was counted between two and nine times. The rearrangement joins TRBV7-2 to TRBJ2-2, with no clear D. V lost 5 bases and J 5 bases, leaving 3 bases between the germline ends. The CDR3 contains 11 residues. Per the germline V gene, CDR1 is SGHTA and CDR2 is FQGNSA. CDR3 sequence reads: CASSITGELFF. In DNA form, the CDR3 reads TGTGCCAGCAGCATAACCGGGGAGCTGTTTTTT. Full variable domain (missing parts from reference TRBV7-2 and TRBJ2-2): GAGVSQSPSNKVTEKGKDVELRCDPISGHTALYWYRQSLGQGLEFLIYFQGNSAPDKSGLPSDRFSAERTGGSVSTLTIQRTQQEDSAVYLCASSITGELFFGEGSRLTVL.